The 16 T cell receptor beta chains given below trace back to one sample, sequenced in a study of PD-1 blockade in classical Hodgkin lymphoma. Using immunoSEQ multiplex PCR, the repertoire was profiled, and TCRdb retains in-frame clones only, with some absent. The table records about 16,000 clones, roughly 81% of them present only once. This sample's time point: newly diagnosed, previously untreated cHL patient sample. Sequencing was done on a sample of peripheral blood mononuclear cells (PBMCs). These receptors all come from a human donor with classical Hodgkin lymphoma.

The chain couples TRBV9 to TRBJ2-1; no reliable D call. The CDR3 loop spans 16 amino acids. V lost 0 bases and J 8 bases, leaving 18 bases between the germline ends. The germline V gene encodes CDR1 SGDLS and CDR2 YYNGEE. This chain's CDR3 is CASSVGLAGMNDEQFF. CDR3 nucleotide sequence: TGTGCCAGCAGCGTAGGTCTGGCAGGTATGAACGATGAGCAGTTCTTC.

The chain combines TRBV28 with TRBJ2-2, with unresolved D. The V end was cut by 6 bases, the J end by 4 bases, with 21 bases between. This CDR3 is 17 amino acids long. CDR1 and CDR2 from the germline V gene are MDHEN and SYDVKM. Here the CDR3 reads CASSKSYGRKGTGELFF. The CDR3 DNA reads as TGTGCCAGCAGCAAGTCCTACGGACGGAAGGGCACCGGGGAGCTGTTTTTT.

The V gene is TRBV27, the J gene TRBJ2-2; D possibly corresponds to TRBD2 (5 bases). The CDR3 totals 13 residues. With 6 bases removed from V and 4 bases from J, the gap between germline ends came to 9 bases. Germline assignment: CDR1 MNHEY and CDR2 SMNVEV (reference sequence). CDR3 sequence: CASRDRGTGELFF. DNA for the CDR3: TGTGCCAGCAGGGACCGGGGCACCGGGGAGCTGTTTTTT.

The CDR3 region has the DNA TGTGCCAGCAGCTTAGTGGCACCGAACACTGAAGCTTTCTTT. This translates into CASSLVAPNTEAFF. This rearrangement joins TRBV11-2 to TRBJ1-1; D ambiguous. Per the germline V gene, CDR1 is SGHAT and CDR2 is FQNNGV. There are 14 residues in the CDR3. Between the trimmed V and J ends, which lost 1 base and 1 base, there was a span of 7 bases.

In DNA, the CDR3 is TGTGCCAGCAGCCAAGATCAAAATGGCGATGAGCAGTTCTTC. Residues: CASSQDQNGDEQFF. The rearrangement links TRBV14 to TRBJ2-1; D gene ambiguous. Per the germline V gene, CDR1 is SGHDN and CDR2 is FVKESK. This CDR3 is built from 14 residues. Trimming cost V 0 bases and J 8 bases, with 11 bases left between them.

This chain joins TRBV13 and TRBJ2-3, with 10 bases that match TRBD2. Germline CDR1 PRHDT, CDR2 FYEKMQ (reference sequence). V was clipped by 0 bases and J by 2 bases; unmatched bases: 5. This CDR3 is 17 amino acids long. CDR3 amino acids: CASSLGIAGGYTDTQYF. For the CDR3, the DNA is TGTGCCAGCAGCTTAGGGATAGCGGGAGGTTACACAGATACGCAGTATTTT.

There are a few counts of this clone. The gene calls are TRBV19 and TRBJ2-7; the match to TRBD2 covers 9 bases. The CDR3 runs to 14 residues. The V gene's germline CDR1 is LNHDA and CDR2 SQIVND (reference sequence). J lost 9 bases, V lost 10 bases, and 16 bases had no gene match. This CDR3 is CATASGNTVAGQYF. The CDR3 DNA reads TGTGCCACCGCTAGCGGGAATACGGTCGCGGGGCAGTACTTC.

V gene TRBV6-5 combines with J gene TRBJ2-7; D may be TRBD2 (7 bases). This CDR3 comprises 14 residues. CDR1 is MNHEY and CDR2 is SVGAGI in the germline V gene. Deletions cut 7 bases from V and 2 bases from J, with 15 bases between. This CDR3 reads CASMEGGLAYEQYF. CDR3 bases: TGTGCCAGCATGGAGGGGGGGTTAGCCTACGAGCAGTACTTC.

This clone has only one observation. This sequence joins TRBV15 and TRBJ1-5; weak D call: TRBD1 (5 bases). Germline loops: CDR1 LNHNV, CDR2 YYDKDF (reference sequence). Trimming cost V 0 bases and J 4 bases, with 10 bases left between them. The CDR3 contains 15 residues. The CDR3 here is CATSRDWGGNQPQHF. The CDR3 coding sequence is TGTGCCACCAGCAGAGATTGGGGGGGGAATCAGCCCCAGCATTTT.

This clone is hyperexpanded. The J gene is TRBJ2-7, the V gene TRBV5-4; 15 bases map to TRBD2. There are 15 residues in the CDR3. Trimming took 0 bases from V and 7 from J; bases not matched to a gene: 2. The V gene's germline CDR1 is SGHNT and CDR2 YYREEE (reference sequence). This chain's CDR3 is CASSLEGLAGGEQYF. The DNA for the CDR3 is TGTGCCAGCAGCTTGGAGGGACTAGCGGGAGGTGAGCAGTACTTC.

The V gene is TRBV27, the J gene TRBJ2-6, with 7 nucleotides matching TRBD1. This CDR3 has 17 amino acids. With V trimmed by 6 bases and J by 2 bases, 10 bases remained unmatched. The germline V gene has CDR1 MNHEY and CDR2 SMNVEV (reference sequence). CDR3 residues: CASREFGQGAGANVLTF. The CDR3 DNA reads as TGTGCCAGCAGGGAGTTTGGGCAGGGGGCTGGGGCCAACGTCCTGACTTTC.

This clone was seen a single time. The chain combines TRBV6-5 with TRBJ2-5; no reliable D call. V lost 2 bases to trimming and J lost 3 bases, with 13 bases between them. This CDR3 has 15 residues. Germline V gene lookup returns CDR1 MNHEY and CDR2 SVGAGI. CDR3 DNA sequence: TGTGCCAGCAGTTACAGTGGCGGCTTAGAAGAGACCCAGTACTTC. Its translation is CASSYSGGLEETQYF.

The chain joins TRBV6-5 to TRBJ1-5, with a weak D call TRBD1 (6 bases). The CDR3 is 13 amino acids. V was pared by 2 bases and J by 4 bases, with 6 bases between. Germline lookup yields CDR1 MNHEY and CDR2 SVGAGI. CDR3 amino acids: CASSYRGNQPQHF. CDR3 DNA sequence: TGTGCCAGCAGTTACAGGGGGAATCAGCCCCAGCATTTT.

The rearrangement uses TRBV7-2 and TRBJ1-5; weak D call: TRBD1 (5 bases). The V gene's germline CDR1 is SGHTA and CDR2 FQGNSA. Trimming pared 0 bases from V and 1 base from J, leaving 7 bases between. This CDR3 region has 15 residues. The CDR3 sequence is CASSLAGGSNQPQHF. The CDR3 coding sequence is TGTGCCAGCAGCTTAGCTGGGGGGAGCAATCAGCCCCAGCATTTT.

The CDR3 is CASSEDGTSPHSYNEQFF. The CDR3 DNA follows: TGTGCCAGCAGCGAAGACGGGACTAGCCCCCATTCCTACAATGAGCAGTTCTTC. J is TRBJ2-1 and V is TRBV25-1; 9 bases are shared with TRBD2. Trimming at V came to 6 bases and at J to 1 base, leaving 13 bases not matched to a gene. This CDR3 region has 18 residues. Germline V gives CDR1 MGHDK, CDR2 SYGVNS. Supplemented by reference TRBV25-1 and TRBJ2-1, the full variable domain reads EADIYQTPRYLVIGTGKKITLECSQTMGHDKMYWYQQDPGMELHLIHYSYGVNSTEKGDLSSESTVSRIRTEHFPLTLESARPSHTSQYLCASSEDGTSPHSYNEQFFGPGTRLTVL.

In this sample, this clone turned up a few times. V and J are TRBV19 and TRBJ2-2, with D tentatively TRBD1 (6 bases). The CDR3 spans 13 residues. Germline values: CDR1 LNHDA, CDR2 SQIVND (reference sequence). V shed 6 bases and J shed 6 bases, with 11 bases lying between them. CDR3 protein: CASRIQGAGELFF. In DNA, the CDR3 is TGTGCCAGTAGAATACAGGGAGCCGGGGAGCTGTTTTTT.